Listed below are T cell receptor beta chains from one sample, sequenced in a study of T cell responses to AZD1222 COVID-19 vaccine. Profiled with immunoSEQ multiplex PCR; TCRdb holds only in-frame clones, not every one. The data show roughly 120,000 clones, around 85% seen once. The source material was peripheral blood, sampled on day 0 of AZD1222 vaccination. The receptors here all came from an adult in good health. Both conserved end residues are part of each CDR3. Fields, in order: clone size, J gene, D gene, V gene, CDR3 DNA, CDR3 protein. A D gene is named only where the DNA matches it firmly. The size entry is marked missing in some rows and otherwise reads once, few, many or a size class.

clone_size: .; j_call: TRBJ2-1; d_call: .; v_call: TRBV24-1; cdr3_nt: TGTGCCACCAGTGATACCCGTGAATGGGTCTTC; cdr3_aa: CATSDTREWVF
clone_size: .; j_call: TRBJ2-7; d_call: .; v_call: TRBV7-2; cdr3_nt: TGTGCCAGCAGCTTAGTAGCGGCAACCTACGAGCAGTACTTC; cdr3_aa: CASSLVAATYEQYF
clone_size: .; j_call: TRBJ1-2; d_call: .; v_call: TRBV18; cdr3_nt: TGTGCCAGCTCACCGCAACAGGACTATGGCTACACCTTC; cdr3_aa: CASSPQQDYGYTF
clone_size: few; j_call: TRBJ1-5; d_call: TRBD1; v_call: TRBV6-2/TRBV6-3; cdr3_nt: TGTGCCAGCAGTTACCCGGGGACAGGGTTTGAGCCCCAGCATTTT; cdr3_aa: CASSYPGTGFEPQHF
clone_size: once; j_call: TRBJ2-2; d_call: .; v_call: TRBV6-5; cdr3_nt: TGTGCCAGCAGTTACCTAACGGCGGCAAACACCGGGGAGCTGTTTTTT; cdr3_aa: CASSYLTAANTGELFF
clone_size: .; j_call: TRBJ2-7; d_call: .; v_call: TRBV4-1; cdr3_nt: TGCGCCAGCAGCCAAGAAATGGGGGGTAAACAGTACTTC; cdr3_aa: CASSQEMGGKQYF
clone_size: .; j_call: TRBJ1-1; d_call: .; v_call: TRBV12-3/TRBV12-4; cdr3_nt: TGTGCCAGCAGTTCTGGGGGGTATGAAGCTTTCTTT; cdr3_aa: CASSSGGYEAFF
clone_size: once; j_call: TRBJ2-1; d_call: .; v_call: TRBV2; cdr3_nt: TGTGCCAGCAGTGGCTTGGCTTCCTACAATGAGCAGTTCTTC; cdr3_aa: CASSGLASYNEQFF
clone_size: .; j_call: TRBJ2-2; d_call: TRBD1; v_call: TRBV5-1; cdr3_nt: TGCGCCAGCAGCCCTGGGACAGGGGGCGGCGGGGAGCTGTTTTTT; cdr3_aa: CASSPGTGGGGELFF
clone_size: .; j_call: TRBJ2-3; d_call: .; v_call: TRBV5-6; cdr3_nt: TGTGCCAGCAGCTTGGACGGTGACACAGATACGCAGTATTTT; cdr3_aa: CASSLDGDTDTQYF
clone_size: .; j_call: TRBJ2-1; d_call: TRBD1; v_call: TRBV27; cdr3_nt: TGTGCCAGCAGGCGGACAGGGCCAAACAATGAGCAGTTCTTC; cdr3_aa: CASRRTGPNNEQFF
clone_size: once; j_call: TRBJ1-1; d_call: .; v_call: TRBV7-8; cdr3_nt: TGTGCCAGCAGCTTAGTTCGCAGCACTGAAGCTTTCTTT; cdr3_aa: CASSLVRSTEAFF
clone_size: .; j_call: TRBJ1-2; d_call: TRBD1; v_call: TRBV24-1; cdr3_nt: TGTGCCACCAGTGATTTGCAGGGGGAGGATGGCTACACCTTC; cdr3_aa: CATSDLQGEDGYTF
clone_size: .; j_call: TRBJ1-2; d_call: .; v_call: TRBV7-2; cdr3_nt: TGTGCCAGCAGCCTCCAATACTATGGCTACACCTTC; cdr3_aa: CASSLQYYGYTF
clone_size: once; j_call: TRBJ1-1; d_call: .; v_call: TRBV5-6; cdr3_nt: TGTGCCAGCAGCTTCCGGGCCAACTTTCTTCGGGGCACTGAAGCTTTCTTT; cdr3_aa: CASSFRANFLRGTEAFF
clone_size: .; j_call: TRBJ1-5; d_call: .; v_call: TRBV1; cdr3_nt: TGCACCAGCAGCCTTTCGGGGCGGCTTCAAGAGCCCCAGCATTTT; cdr3_aa: CTSSLSGRLQEPQHF
clone_size: .; j_call: TRBJ1-1; d_call: .; v_call: TRBV30; cdr3_nt: TGTGCCTGGATTAGGTCAAACACTGAAGCTTTCTTT; cdr3_aa: CAWIRSNTEAFF
clone_size: .; j_call: TRBJ1-1; d_call: .; v_call: TRBV9; cdr3_nt: TGTGCCAGCAGTCTCGGGGAGGCCATGAACACTGAAGCTTTCTTT; cdr3_aa: CASSLGEAMNTEAFF
clone_size: once; j_call: TRBJ1-1; d_call: .; v_call: TRBV6-5; cdr3_nt: TGTGCCAGCAGTTCCCCGACAGAGACCACTGAAGCTTTCTTT; cdr3_aa: CASSSPTETTEAFF
clone_size: .; j_call: TRBJ2-3; d_call: TRBD2; v_call: TRBV3-1/TRBV3-2; cdr3_nt: TGTGCCAGCAGCCGGGGACTAGTGGGGGGTGGATTAGATACGCAGTATTTT; cdr3_aa: CASSRGLVGGGLDTQYF
clone_size: .; j_call: TRBJ1-2; d_call: TRBD1; v_call: TRBV18; cdr3_nt: TGTGCCAGCTCACTCACTTGGGGACAGGGTAACTATGGCTACACCTTC; cdr3_aa: CASSLTWGQGNYGYTF
clone_size: .; j_call: TRBJ2-6; d_call: TRBD1; v_call: TRBV7-9; cdr3_nt: TGTGCCAGCAGCCCCGGACAGGGGGAAGGGGCCAACGTCCTGACTTTC; cdr3_aa: CASSPGQGEGANVLTF
clone_size: .; j_call: TRBJ1-2; d_call: .; v_call: TRBV29-1; cdr3_nt: TGCAGCGTCCACGGGGATGGCTACACCTTC; cdr3_aa: CSVHGDGYTF
clone_size: .; j_call: TRBJ1-1; d_call: TRBD1; v_call: TRBV6-5; cdr3_nt: TGTGCCAGCAGCACAGGGGTTGCGAACACTGAAGCTTTCTTT; cdr3_aa: CASSTGVANTEAFF
clone_size: .; j_call: TRBJ2-3; d_call: TRBD2; v_call: TRBV4-3; cdr3_nt: TGCGCCAGCAGCCAAGACCTCTGGCGGGGGGCCACAGATACGCAGTATTTT; cdr3_aa: CASSQDLWRGATDTQYF
clone_size: .; j_call: TRBJ1-3; d_call: .; v_call: TRBV19; cdr3_nt: TGTGCCAGTACCCCGATGGGGCCGGGAAACACCATATATTTT; cdr3_aa: CASTPMGPGNTIYF
clone_size: .; j_call: TRBJ2-7; d_call: .; v_call: TRBV27; cdr3_nt: TGTGCCAGCAGCCCCGCTATACACTCCGCCTACGAGCAGTACTTC; cdr3_aa: CASSPAIHSAYEQYF
clone_size: .; j_call: TRBJ1-3; d_call: .; v_call: TRBV10-3; cdr3_nt: TGTGCCATCAGTGAGCGGTCGGTCAGTAACACCATATATTTT; cdr3_aa: CAISERSVSNTIYF
clone_size: .; j_call: TRBJ2-7; d_call: .; v_call: TRBV6-6; cdr3_nt: TGTGCCAGCAGTTACTCTCACACCTCCTACGAGCAGTACTTC; cdr3_aa: CASSYSHTSYEQYF
clone_size: once; j_call: TRBJ2-2; d_call: .; v_call: TRBV28; cdr3_nt: TGTGCCAGCAGTTTAAACCAGGGCACCGGGGAGCTGTTTTTT; cdr3_aa: CASSLNQGTGELFF